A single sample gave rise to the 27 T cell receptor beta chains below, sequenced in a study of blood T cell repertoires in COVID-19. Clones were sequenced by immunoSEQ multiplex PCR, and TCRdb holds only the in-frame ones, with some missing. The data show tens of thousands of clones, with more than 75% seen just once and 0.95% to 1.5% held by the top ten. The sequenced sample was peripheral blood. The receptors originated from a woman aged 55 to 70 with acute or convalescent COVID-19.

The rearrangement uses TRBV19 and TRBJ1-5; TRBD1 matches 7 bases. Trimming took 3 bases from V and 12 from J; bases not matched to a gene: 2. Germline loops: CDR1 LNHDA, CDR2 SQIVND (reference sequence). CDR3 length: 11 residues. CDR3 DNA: TGTGCCAGTAGTATCCGGGACAGCCAGCATTTT. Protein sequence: CASSIRDSQHF.

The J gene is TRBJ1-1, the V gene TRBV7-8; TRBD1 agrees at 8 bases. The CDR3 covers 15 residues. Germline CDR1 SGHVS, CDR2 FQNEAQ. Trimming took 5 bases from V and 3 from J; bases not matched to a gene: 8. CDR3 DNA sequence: TGTGCCAGCAGCCGGTTGACAGGGGTTGACACTGAAGCTTTCTTT. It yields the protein CASSRLTGVDTEAFF. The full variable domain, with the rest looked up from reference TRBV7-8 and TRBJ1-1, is GAGVSQSPRYKVAKRGQDVALRCDPISGHVSLFWYQQALGQGPEFLTYFQNEAQLDKSGLPSDRFFAERPEGSVSTLKIQRTQQEDSAVYLCASSRLTGVDTEAFFGQGTRLTVV.

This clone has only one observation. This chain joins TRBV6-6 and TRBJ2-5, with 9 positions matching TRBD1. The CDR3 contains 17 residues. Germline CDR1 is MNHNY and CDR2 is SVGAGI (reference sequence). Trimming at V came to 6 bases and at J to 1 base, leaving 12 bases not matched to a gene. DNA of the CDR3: TGTGCCAGCAGCCGAATCACCGGGACAGGGATCCAAGAGACCCAGTACTTC. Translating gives CASSRITGTGIQETQYF.

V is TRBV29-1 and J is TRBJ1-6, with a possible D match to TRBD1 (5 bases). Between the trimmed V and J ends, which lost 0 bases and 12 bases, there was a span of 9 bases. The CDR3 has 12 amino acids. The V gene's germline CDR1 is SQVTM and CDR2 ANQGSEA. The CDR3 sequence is CSVEDRGGPLHF. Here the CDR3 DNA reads TGCAGCGTTGAAGATCGGGGGGGACCCCTCCACTTT.

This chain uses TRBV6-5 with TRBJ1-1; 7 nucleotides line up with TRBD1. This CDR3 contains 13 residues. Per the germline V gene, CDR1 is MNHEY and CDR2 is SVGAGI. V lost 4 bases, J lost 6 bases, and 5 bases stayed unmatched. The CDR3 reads CASSFRQGPEAFF. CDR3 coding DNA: TGTGCCAGCAGTTTCCGACAGGGCCCTGAAGCTTTCTTT.

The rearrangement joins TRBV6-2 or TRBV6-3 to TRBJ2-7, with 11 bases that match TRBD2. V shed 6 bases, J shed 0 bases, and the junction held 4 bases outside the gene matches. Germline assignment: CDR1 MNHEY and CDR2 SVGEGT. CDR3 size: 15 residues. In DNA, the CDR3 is TGTGCCAGCAGCATAGCGGGAGGGTTCTCCTACGAGCAGTACGTC. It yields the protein CASSIAGGFSYEQYV.

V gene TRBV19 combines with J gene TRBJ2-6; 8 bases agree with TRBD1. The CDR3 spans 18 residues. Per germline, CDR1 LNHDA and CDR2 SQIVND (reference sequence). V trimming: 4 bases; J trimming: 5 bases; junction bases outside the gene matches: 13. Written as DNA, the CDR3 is TGTGCCAGTAGTACCGACAGGGGAATCCTCGGCCGGGCCAACGTCCTGACTTTC. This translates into CASSTDRGILGRANVLTF.

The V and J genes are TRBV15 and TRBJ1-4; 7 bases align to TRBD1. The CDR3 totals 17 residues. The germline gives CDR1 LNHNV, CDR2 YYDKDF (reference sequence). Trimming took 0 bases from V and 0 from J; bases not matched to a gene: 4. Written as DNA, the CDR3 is TGTGCCACCAGCAGAGAGACAGGGATTTCAACTAATGAAAAACTGTTTTTT. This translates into CATSRETGISTNEKLFF.

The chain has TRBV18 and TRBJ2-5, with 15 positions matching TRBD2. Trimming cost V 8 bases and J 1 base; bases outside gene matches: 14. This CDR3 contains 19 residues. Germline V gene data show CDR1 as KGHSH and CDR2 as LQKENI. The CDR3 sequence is CASPLCEGTSGGCQETQYF. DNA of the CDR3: TGTGCCAGCCCCCTTTGTGAGGGGACTAGCGGGGGGTGCCAAGAGACCCAGTACTTC.

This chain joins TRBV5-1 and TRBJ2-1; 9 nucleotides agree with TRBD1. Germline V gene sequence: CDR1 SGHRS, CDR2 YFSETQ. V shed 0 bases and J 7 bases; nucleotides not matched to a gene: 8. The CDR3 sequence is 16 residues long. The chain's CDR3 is CASSLAVTGGYNEQFF. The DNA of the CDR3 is TGCGCCAGCAGCTTGGCGGTGACAGGGGGTTATAATGAGCAGTTCTTC.

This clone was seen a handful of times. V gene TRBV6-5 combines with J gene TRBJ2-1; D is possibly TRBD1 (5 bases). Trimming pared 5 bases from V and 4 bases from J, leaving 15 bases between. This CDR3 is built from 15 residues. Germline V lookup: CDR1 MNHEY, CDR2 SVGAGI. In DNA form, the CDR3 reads TGTGCCAGCAGTCTATCCAGGGCCGCGTACAATGAGCAGTTCTTC. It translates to CASSLSRAAYNEQFF.

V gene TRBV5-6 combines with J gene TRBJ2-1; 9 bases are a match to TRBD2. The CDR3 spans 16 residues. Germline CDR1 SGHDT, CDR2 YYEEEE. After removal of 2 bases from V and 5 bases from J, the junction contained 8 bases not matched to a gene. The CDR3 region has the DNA TGTGCCAGCAGCTTTCGCCGGCTAGCGGGAAACAATGAGCAGTTCTTC. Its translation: CASSFRRLAGNNEQFF. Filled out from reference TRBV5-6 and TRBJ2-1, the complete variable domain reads DAGVTQSPTHLIKTRGQQVTLRCSPKSGHDTVSWYQQALGQGPQFIFQYYEEEERQRGNFPDRFSGHQFPNYSSELNVNALLLGDSALYLCASSFRRLAGNNEQFFGPGTRLTVL.

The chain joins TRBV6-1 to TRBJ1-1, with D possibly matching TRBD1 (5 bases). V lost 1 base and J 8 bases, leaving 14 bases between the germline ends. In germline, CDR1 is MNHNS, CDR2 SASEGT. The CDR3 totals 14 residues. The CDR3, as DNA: TGTGCCAGCAGTGAAGAGACGCGGGGGACCGAAGCTTTCTTT. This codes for CASSEETRGTEAFF.

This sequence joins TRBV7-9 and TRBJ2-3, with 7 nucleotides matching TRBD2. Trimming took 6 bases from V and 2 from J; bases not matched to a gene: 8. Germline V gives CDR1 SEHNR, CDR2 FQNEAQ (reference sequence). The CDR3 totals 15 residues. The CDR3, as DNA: TGTGCCAGCAGTCTGAGCGGGGCCTACACAGATACGCAGTATTTT. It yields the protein CASSLSGAYTDTQYF.

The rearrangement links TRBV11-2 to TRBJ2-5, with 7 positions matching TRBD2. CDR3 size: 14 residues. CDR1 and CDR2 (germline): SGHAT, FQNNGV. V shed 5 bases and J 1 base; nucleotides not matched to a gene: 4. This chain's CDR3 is CASSLRTSQETQYF. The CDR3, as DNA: TGTGCCAGCAGCCTTCGGACTAGCCAAGAGACCCAGTACTTC.

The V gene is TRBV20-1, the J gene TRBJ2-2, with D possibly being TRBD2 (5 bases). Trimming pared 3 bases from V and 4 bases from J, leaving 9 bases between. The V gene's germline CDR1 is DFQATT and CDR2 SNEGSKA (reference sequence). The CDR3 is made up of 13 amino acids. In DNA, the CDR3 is TGCAGTGCTAGTCCTAGCATCACCGGGGAGCTGTTTTTT. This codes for CSASPSITGELFF.

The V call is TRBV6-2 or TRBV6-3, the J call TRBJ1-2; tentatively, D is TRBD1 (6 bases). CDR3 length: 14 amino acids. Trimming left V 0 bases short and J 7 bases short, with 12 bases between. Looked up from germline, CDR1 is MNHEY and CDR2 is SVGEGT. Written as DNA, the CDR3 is TGTGCCAGCAGTTACTCTTCAGGGGATTCTGGCTACACCTTC. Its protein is CASSYSSGDSGYTF.

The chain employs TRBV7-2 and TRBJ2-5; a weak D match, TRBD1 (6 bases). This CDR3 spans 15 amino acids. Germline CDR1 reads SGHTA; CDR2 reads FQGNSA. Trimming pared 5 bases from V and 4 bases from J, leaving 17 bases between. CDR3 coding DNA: TGTGCCAGCAGCCGCCAGGGGTCGGAAGGAGAGACCCAGTACTTC. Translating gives CASSRQGSEGETQYF.

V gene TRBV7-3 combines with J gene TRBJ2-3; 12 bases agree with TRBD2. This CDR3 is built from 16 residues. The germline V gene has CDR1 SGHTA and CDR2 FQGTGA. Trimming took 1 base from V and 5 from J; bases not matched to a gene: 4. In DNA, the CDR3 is TGTGCCAGCAGCTTAAATCTAGCGGGAGGGAGAGATACGCAGTATTTT. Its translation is CASSLNLAGGRDTQYF. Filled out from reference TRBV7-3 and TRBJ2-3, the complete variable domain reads GAGVSQTPSNKVTEKGKYVELRCDPISGHTALYWYRQSLGQGPEFLIYFQGTGAADDSGLPNDRFFAVRPEGSVSTLKIQRTERGDSAVYLCASSLNLAGGRDTQYFGPGTRLTVL.

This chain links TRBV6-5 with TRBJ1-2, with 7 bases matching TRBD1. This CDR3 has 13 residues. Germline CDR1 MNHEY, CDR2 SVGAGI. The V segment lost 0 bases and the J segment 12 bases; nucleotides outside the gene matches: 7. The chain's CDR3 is CASSYSTGWGDTF. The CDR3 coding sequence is TGTGCCAGCAGTTACTCGACAGGGTGGGGTGACACCTTC.

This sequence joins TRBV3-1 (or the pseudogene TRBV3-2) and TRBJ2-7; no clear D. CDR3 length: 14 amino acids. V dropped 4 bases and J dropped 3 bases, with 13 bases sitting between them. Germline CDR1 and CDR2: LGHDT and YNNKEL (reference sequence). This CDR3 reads CASSPGMVNYEQYV. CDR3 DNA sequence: TGTGCCAGCAGCCCAGGCATGGTTAACTACGAGCAGTACGTC.

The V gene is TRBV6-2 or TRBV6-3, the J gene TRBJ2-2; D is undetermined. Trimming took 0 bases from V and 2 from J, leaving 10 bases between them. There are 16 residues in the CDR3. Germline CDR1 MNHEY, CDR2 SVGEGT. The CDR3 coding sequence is TGTGCCAGCAGTTACTCCCCAGGCTCCAACACCGGGGAGCTGTTTTTT. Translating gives CASSYSPGSNTGELFF.

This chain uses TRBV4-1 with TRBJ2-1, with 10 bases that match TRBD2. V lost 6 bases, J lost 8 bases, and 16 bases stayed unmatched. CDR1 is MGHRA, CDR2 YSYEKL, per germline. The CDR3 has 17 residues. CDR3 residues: CASRPGPGGLAGDEQFF. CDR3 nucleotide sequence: TGCGCCAGCAGACCGGGCCCCGGAGGTCTAGCGGGAGATGAGCAGTTCTTC.

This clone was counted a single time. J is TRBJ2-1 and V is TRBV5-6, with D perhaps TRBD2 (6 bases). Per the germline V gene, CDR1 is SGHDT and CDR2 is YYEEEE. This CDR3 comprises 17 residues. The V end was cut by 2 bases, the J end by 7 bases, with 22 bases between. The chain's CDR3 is CASSFFLGTPAGNEQFF. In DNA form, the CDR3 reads TGTGCCAGCAGCTTTTTTTTGGGGACGCCGGCGGGAAATGAGCAGTTCTTC.

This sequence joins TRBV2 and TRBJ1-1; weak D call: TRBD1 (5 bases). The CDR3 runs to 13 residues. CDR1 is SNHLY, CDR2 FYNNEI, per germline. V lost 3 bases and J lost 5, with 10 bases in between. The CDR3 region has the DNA TGTGCCAGCAGTGACAGGGTGGAGACTGAAGCTTTCTTT. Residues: CASSDRVETEAFF.

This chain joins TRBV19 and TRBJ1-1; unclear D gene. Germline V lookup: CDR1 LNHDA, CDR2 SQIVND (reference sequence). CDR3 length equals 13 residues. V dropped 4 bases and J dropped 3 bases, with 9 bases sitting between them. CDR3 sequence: CASSTATDTEAFF. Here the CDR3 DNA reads TGTGCCAGTAGTACCGCCACAGACACTGAAGCTTTCTTT.

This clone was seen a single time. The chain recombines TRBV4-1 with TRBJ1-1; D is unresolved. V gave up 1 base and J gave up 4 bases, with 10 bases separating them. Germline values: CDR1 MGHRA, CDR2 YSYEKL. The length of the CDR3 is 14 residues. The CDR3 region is CASSQVEGSTEAFF. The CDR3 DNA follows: TGCGCCAGCAGCCAAGTTGAGGGAAGCACTGAAGCTTTCTTT.